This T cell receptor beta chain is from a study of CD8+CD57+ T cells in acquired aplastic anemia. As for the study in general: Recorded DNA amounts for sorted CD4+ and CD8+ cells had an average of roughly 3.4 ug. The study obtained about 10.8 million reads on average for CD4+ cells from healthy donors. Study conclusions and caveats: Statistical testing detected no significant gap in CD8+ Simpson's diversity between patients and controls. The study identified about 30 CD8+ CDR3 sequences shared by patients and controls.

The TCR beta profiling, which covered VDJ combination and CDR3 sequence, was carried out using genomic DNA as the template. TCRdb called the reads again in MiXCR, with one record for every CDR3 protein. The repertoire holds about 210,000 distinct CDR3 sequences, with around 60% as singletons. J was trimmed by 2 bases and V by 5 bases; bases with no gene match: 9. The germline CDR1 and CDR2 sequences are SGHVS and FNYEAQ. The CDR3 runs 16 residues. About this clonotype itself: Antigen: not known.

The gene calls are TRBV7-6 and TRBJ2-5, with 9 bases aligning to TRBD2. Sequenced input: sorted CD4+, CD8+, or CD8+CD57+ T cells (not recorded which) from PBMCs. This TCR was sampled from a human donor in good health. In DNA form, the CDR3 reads TGTGCCAGCAGCCCGCGAGTAGCGGGGGATCAAGAGACCCAGTACTTC. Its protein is CASSPRVAGDQETQYF.